Below, 9 T cell receptor beta chains from the same sample are listed, as sequenced in a study of post-analysis software for immune sequencing data. Broader study findings: TRBV segments more frequent in patients than in controls numbered about five and included TRBV5-6, TRBV5-1 and TRBV20-1.

The antigens these receptors bind are not known. Libraries were made from TCR beta cDNA, and they carried unique molecular identifiers. MiXCR was run by TCRdb on the PCR reads, yielding one entry per CDR3 protein. The table includes some 890,000 distinct CDR3 sequences, approximately 57% detected once. Sample: blood. Receptors were obtained from a girl between 5 and 17 years old with multiple sclerosis.

This chain uses TRBV29-1 with TRBJ2-1; 7 positions agree with TRBD2. The CDR3 is 14 residues long. Per the germline V gene, CDR1 is SQVTM and CDR2 is ANQGSEA. With 7 bases clipped from V and 10 bases from J, the junction kept 16 bases outside the gene matches. CDR3 region: CSDPKRGVTYEQFF. The CDR3, as DNA: TGCAGCGACCCGAAACGGGGGGTTACCTACGAGCAGTTCTTC.

This rearrangement joins TRBV7-2 to TRBJ2-4; D may be TRBD1 (5 bases). V lost 1 base and J lost 7, with 17 bases in between. Germline loops: CDR1 SGHTA, CDR2 FQGNSA. This CDR3 comprises 16 residues. This CDR3 is CASSLVGGHRNNIQYF. CDR3 sequence (DNA): TGTGCCAGCAGCTTAGTAGGTGGACACCGGAATAACATTCAGTACTTC.

The chain employs TRBV12-3 or TRBV12-4 and TRBJ2-3; the D gene is possibly TRBD2 (6 bases). The V gene lost 3 bases and the J gene lost 0 bases, with 10 bases spanning the gap. The CDR3 totals 15 residues. The CDR3 reads CASSFAGTSTDTQYF. The CDR3 DNA reads TGTGCCAGCAGTTTCGCCGGGACTAGCACAGATACGCAGTATTTT.

This clonotype was observed a handful of times. V is TRBV20-1 and J is TRBJ2-1; 11 bases line up with TRBD2. V shed 4 bases, J shed 7 bases, and the junction held 9 bases outside the gene matches. This CDR3 is 15 amino acids long. CDR1 and CDR2 from the germline V gene are DFQATT and SNEGSKA (reference sequence). CDR3 region: CSAIRSGRAKNEQFF. CDR3 coding DNA: TGCAGTGCTATCCGTAGCGGGAGGGCCAAGAATGAGCAGTTCTTC.

The chain has TRBV7-9 and TRBJ2-1; the match to TRBD2 covers 10 bases. Per the germline V gene, CDR1 is SEHNR and CDR2 is FQNEAQ (reference sequence). V lost 0 bases, J lost 8 bases, and 10 bases stayed unmatched. The CDR3 loop spans 17 amino acids. The CDR3 coding sequence is TGTGCCAGCAGCTTAGCCTCGGCAGCGGGAGGGCCAGATGAGCAGTTCTTC. It specifies CASSLASAAGGPDEQFF.

This clonotype was found a few times. The chain has TRBV12-3 or TRBV12-4 and TRBJ1-2; D is uncertain. The germline V and J ends were trimmed by 2 bases and 7 bases, with 11 bases remaining between them. The CDR3 extends over 13 amino acids. DNA for the CDR3: TGTGCCAGCAGTTTATATCGGCGTAGTGGCTACACCTTC. This sequence encodes CASSLYRRSGYTF.

The chain couples TRBV3-1 to TRBJ2-1; D tentatively fits TRBD1 or TRBD2 (6 bases each). V was clipped by 0 bases and J by 6 bases, with 15 bases between them. Germline CDR1 and CDR2: LGHDT and YNNKEL (reference sequence). The length of the CDR3 is 16 residues. The CDR3 DNA sequence: TGTGCCAGCAGCCAAGATCGGGGTTCGGGGGCCAATGAGCAGTTCTTC. As protein: CASSQDRGSGANEQFF.

The chain employs TRBV20-1 and TRBJ2-3, with TRBD2 matching over 8 bases. The V and J ends lost 0 bases and 3 bases, in that order; junction bases with no gene match: 17. The germline V gene encodes CDR1 DFQATT and CDR2 SNEGSKA (reference sequence). The CDR3 consists of 19 residues. This CDR3 is CSARDGALRVAGMTDTQYF. Written as DNA, the CDR3 is TGCAGTGCTAGAGATGGCGCCCTCCGAGTAGCGGGGATGACAGATACGCAGTATTTT.

This clonotype was seen a few times. The V call is TRBV5-1, the J call TRBJ1-1; perhaps TRBD1 as D (5 bases). With 2 bases removed from V and 3 bases from J, the gap between germline ends came to 17 bases. In germline, CDR1 is SGHRS, CDR2 YFSETQ. The CDR3 runs 16 residues. In nucleotides, the CDR3 is TGCGCCAGCAGCTTTCTAGACAGACTCCCTTACACTGAAGCTTTCTTT. Amino acids: CASSFLDRLPYTEAFF.